These T cell receptor beta chains were read from a single sample in a study of T-cell reconstitution after alpha-beta-depleted transplantation in children. TCRdb used MiXCR to reprocess the PCR reads, holding one entry per CDR3 protein. The sample holds under 50,000 distinct CDR3 sequences; 50% to 55% are singletons and the top ten take around two fifths. This specimen was peripheral blood, taken before TCRalphabeta/CD19-depleted stem cell transplant. Receptors originate from a boy in the first two years of life with SCID, due to receive a stem cell transplant. Both conserved end residues are part of each CDR3. A D gene is named only where the DNA matches it firmly. Not every row has a clone size; where given, it reads once, few, many or a size class.

j_call: TRBJ2-1
v_call: TRBV5-5
cdr3_length: 16
d_call: -
clone_size: few
cdr3_nt: TGTGCCAGCAGCTTGGAGGGACTCCTCTATAACAATGAGCAGTTCTTC
cdr3_aa: CASSLEGLLYNNEQFF

j_call: TRBJ1-4
v_call: TRBV9
cdr3_length: 16
d_call: -
clone_size: -
cdr3_nt: TGTGCCAGCAGCGTCGCCAGTCGGGGGGCTAATGAAAAACTGTTTTTT
cdr3_aa: CASSVASRGANEKLFF

j_call: TRBJ2-2
v_call: TRBV3-1
cdr3_length: 16
d_call: -
clone_size: once
cdr3_nt: TGTGCCAGCAGCCAGGGGCTAGCGCTGAACACCGGGGAGCTGTTTTTT
cdr3_aa: CASSQGLALNTGELFF

j_call: TRBJ2-6
v_call: TRBV12-1
cdr3_length: 9
d_call: -
clone_size: -
cdr3_nt: TGTGCCAGCACCAGGGTCCTGACTTTC
cdr3_aa: CASTRVLTF

j_call: TRBJ1-4
v_call: TRBV12-3/TRBV12-4
cdr3_length: 14
d_call: TRBD1
clone_size: -
cdr3_nt: TGTGCCAGCAGTTTCCGGGACAGGGGTGAAAAACTGTTTTTT
cdr3_aa: CASSFRDRGEKLFF

j_call: TRBJ1-2
v_call: TRBV20-1
cdr3_length: 15
d_call: -
clone_size: -
cdr3_nt: TGCAGTGCTAGACCACCGACCGGGACACCCTGGGGGTACAACTTC
cdr3_aa: CSARPPTGTPWGYNF

j_call: TRBJ1-1
v_call: TRBV10-3
cdr3_length: 16
d_call: -
clone_size: many
cdr3_nt: TGTGCCATCAGTGATTCGGACATGTACAAGAACACTGAAGCTTTCTTT
cdr3_aa: CAISDSDMYKNTEAFF

j_call: TRBJ2-7
v_call: TRBV5-1
cdr3_length: 14
d_call: -
clone_size: -
cdr3_nt: TGCGCCAGCACCTACGGGACATCTTCTTTCGAGCAGTACTTC
cdr3_aa: CASTYGTSSFEQYF

j_call: TRBJ2-7
v_call: TRBV12-3/TRBV12-4
cdr3_length: 15
d_call: -
clone_size: -
cdr3_nt: TGTGCCAGCACCCAGGGAGGCGGGACGAAAGGGGAGCAGTACTTC
cdr3_aa: CASTQGGGTKGEQYF

j_call: TRBJ1-5
v_call: TRBV7-2
cdr3_length: 15
d_call: -
clone_size: -
cdr3_nt: TGTGCCAGCAGCTTAGAGAACGGGAGAAATCAGCCCCAGCATTTT
cdr3_aa: CASSLENGRNQPQHF

j_call: TRBJ2-2
v_call: TRBV6-1
cdr3_length: 16
d_call: TRBD2
clone_size: few
cdr3_nt: TGTGCCAGCAGACGTAGCGGGGGGGAAAACACCGGGGAGCTGTTTTTT
cdr3_aa: CASRRSGGENTGELFF

j_call: TRBJ2-7
v_call: TRBV28
cdr3_length: 15
d_call: -
clone_size: -
cdr3_nt: TGTGCCAGCAGGCCCTGGGGGACAAACACCTACGAGCAGTACTTC
cdr3_aa: CASRPWGTNTYEQYF

j_call: TRBJ1-5
v_call: TRBV6-5
cdr3_length: 13
d_call: -
clone_size: few
cdr3_nt: TGTGCCAGCAGTTGGGGACGGGGAACGCCCCAGCATTTT
cdr3_aa: CASSWGRGTPQHF

j_call: TRBJ2-1
v_call: TRBV7-2
cdr3_length: 15
d_call: TRBD2
clone_size: -
cdr3_nt: TGTGCCAGCAGCTTAGAACTAGCGGGGTACAATGAGCAGTTCTTC
cdr3_aa: CASSLELAGYNEQFF

j_call: TRBJ2-5
v_call: TRBV28
cdr3_length: 15
d_call: TRBD2
clone_size: few
cdr3_nt: TGTGCCAGCAACGAAGGGCGGGGGGCGTTTGAGACCCAGTACTTC
cdr3_aa: CASNEGRGAFETQYF

j_call: TRBJ1-1
v_call: TRBV7-8
cdr3_length: 14
d_call: TRBD1
clone_size: -
cdr3_nt: TGTGCCAGCAGCTTAGAGGGGGCGGGGACTGAAGCTTTCTTT
cdr3_aa: CASSLEGAGTEAFF

j_call: TRBJ2-7
v_call: TRBV7-7
cdr3_length: 15
d_call: -
clone_size: few
cdr3_nt: TGTGCTAGCAGCTTCTCCCGGGACGGGGACTACGAGCAGTACTTC
cdr3_aa: CASSFSRDGDYEQYF

j_call: TRBJ1-2
v_call: TRBV12-3/TRBV12-4
cdr3_length: 15
d_call: TRBD1
clone_size: few
cdr3_nt: TGTGCCAGCAGTTTATCGGCAGGGGGAGACTATGGCTACACCTTC
cdr3_aa: CASSLSAGGDYGYTF

j_call: TRBJ2-1
v_call: TRBV5-6
cdr3_length: 15
d_call: TRBD2
clone_size: -
cdr3_nt: TGTGCCAGCAGCTTGGCCCGGACTAGTGGGTATGAGCAGTTCTTC
cdr3_aa: CASSLARTSGYEQFF

j_call: TRBJ1-5
v_call: TRBV28
cdr3_length: 16
d_call: TRBD1
clone_size: -
cdr3_nt: TGTGCCAGCAGGCCGTTATTACAGGGGAGCAATCAGCCCCAGCATTTT
cdr3_aa: CASRPLLQGSNQPQHF

j_call: TRBJ2-1
v_call: TRBV27
cdr3_length: 17
d_call: -
clone_size: many
cdr3_nt: TGTGCCAGCAGTTTATCGGCCAGCGCTAGCTCCTACAATGAGCAGTTCTTC
cdr3_aa: CASSLSASASSYNEQFF

j_call: TRBJ2-7
v_call: TRBV11-2
cdr3_length: 16
d_call: TRBD1
clone_size: -
cdr3_nt: TGTGCCAGCAGCTTGGCCCCGGGACAGGGGGAGTACGAGCAGTACTTC
cdr3_aa: CASSLAPGQGEYEQYF

j_call: TRBJ2-7
v_call: TRBV4-1
cdr3_length: 16
d_call: -
clone_size: -
cdr3_nt: TGCGCCAGCAGCCAAGAATTGGCGGGGGCCATCTGCGAGCAGTACTTC
cdr3_aa: CASSQELAGAICEQYF

j_call: TRBJ2-1
v_call: TRBV19
cdr3_length: 13
d_call: -
clone_size: -
cdr3_nt: TGTGCCAGTAGTATCTGGCGTTACAATGAGCAGTTCTTC
cdr3_aa: CASSIWRYNEQFF

j_call: TRBJ2-1
v_call: TRBV9
cdr3_length: 12
d_call: -
clone_size: few
cdr3_nt: TGTGCCAGCAGCGTAGTCCACAATGAGCAGTTCTTC
cdr3_aa: CASSVVHNEQFF

j_call: TRBJ1-2
v_call: TRBV5-6
cdr3_length: 15
d_call: -
clone_size: -
cdr3_nt: TGTGCCAGCAGCTTGGCAGGGGACCGTAACTATGGCTACACCTTC
cdr3_aa: CASSLAGDRNYGYTF

j_call: TRBJ2-1
v_call: TRBV9
cdr3_length: 15
d_call: TRBD2
clone_size: once
cdr3_nt: TGTGCCAGCAGCCCGGGAGGGACTCCGAACAATGAGCAGTTCTTC
cdr3_aa: CASSPGGTPNNEQFF

j_call: TRBJ2-7
v_call: TRBV10-3
cdr3_length: 16
d_call: -
clone_size: many
cdr3_nt: TGTGCCATCAGTGAGCTGGGGGGCCCCGGGGACTACGAGCAGTACTTC
cdr3_aa: CAISELGGPGDYEQYF

j_call: TRBJ2-6
v_call: TRBV4-2
cdr3_length: 18
d_call: -
clone_size: few
cdr3_nt: TGTGCCAGCAGCCAAGATCATAGCAGGGCCTCTGGGGCCAACGTCCTGACTTTC
cdr3_aa: CASSQDHSRASGANVLTF

j_call: TRBJ2-1
v_call: TRBV7-2
cdr3_length: 13
d_call: TRBD2
clone_size: -
cdr3_nt: TGTGCCAGCGGGCAACTAGCGGGAAATGAGCAGTTCTTC
cdr3_aa: CASGQLAGNEQFF

j_call: TRBJ2-2
v_call: TRBV25-1
cdr3_length: 14
d_call: -
clone_size: many
cdr3_nt: TGTGCCAGCAGTGCCGAAGGCGGGACCGGGGAGCTGTTTTTT
cdr3_aa: CASSAEGGTGELFF

j_call: TRBJ2-7
v_call: TRBV5-6
cdr3_length: 17
d_call: -
clone_size: -
cdr3_nt: TGTGCCAGCAGCCGTCCAGGTGGGTTCGCGATCTCCTACGAGCAGTACTTC
cdr3_aa: CASSRPGGFAISYEQYF

j_call: TRBJ2-7
v_call: TRBV28
cdr3_length: 12
d_call: -
clone_size: -
cdr3_nt: TGTGCCAGCAGTCCCTCCTTGTACGAGCAGTACTTC
cdr3_aa: CASSPSLYEQYF

j_call: TRBJ2-1
v_call: TRBV5-1
cdr3_length: 13
d_call: -
clone_size: -
cdr3_nt: TGCGCCAGCAGCTTGTCGGCGTACAATGAGCAGTTCTTC
cdr3_aa: CASSLSAYNEQFF

j_call: TRBJ2-1
v_call: TRBV6-1
cdr3_length: 15
d_call: -
clone_size: -
cdr3_nt: TGTGCCAGCAGCGCTCCAAAGGGGTACTACAATGAGCAGTTCTTC
cdr3_aa: CASSAPKGYYNEQFF

j_call: TRBJ2-7
v_call: TRBV7-8
cdr3_length: 13
d_call: -
clone_size: once
cdr3_nt: TGTGCCAGCAGCCAACAGCCGGAGGGGGAGCAGTACTTC
cdr3_aa: CASSQQPEGEQYF

j_call: TRBJ2-7
v_call: TRBV7-2
cdr3_length: 15
d_call: -
clone_size: -
cdr3_nt: TGTGCCAGCAGCAAGACCCCCAGGAGCTCCTACGAGCAGTACTTC
cdr3_aa: CASSKTPRSSYEQYF

j_call: TRBJ2-1
v_call: TRBV5-1
cdr3_length: 11
d_call: -
clone_size: -
cdr3_nt: TGCGCCAGCAGCGGTCACAATGAGCAGTTCTTC
cdr3_aa: CASSGHNEQFF

j_call: TRBJ2-3
v_call: TRBV12-3/TRBV12-4
cdr3_length: 16
d_call: TRBD2
clone_size: -
cdr3_nt: TGTGCCAGCAGTTCGAGCGGGGGGGCCCCCACAGATACGCAGTATTTT
cdr3_aa: CASSSSGGAPTDTQYF

j_call: TRBJ2-7
v_call: TRBV6-5
cdr3_length: 15
d_call: -
clone_size: many
cdr3_nt: TGTGCCAGCAGTCCCCTGGGAGCGCGGAGGTACGAGCAGTACTTC
cdr3_aa: CASSPLGARRYEQYF

j_call: TRBJ2-5
v_call: TRBV7-2
cdr3_length: 12
d_call: -
clone_size: -
cdr3_nt: TGTGCCACCGGGGCCATCGGGGAGACCCAGTACTTC
cdr3_aa: CATGAIGETQYF

j_call: TRBJ2-6
v_call: TRBV5-6
cdr3_length: 18
d_call: TRBD1
clone_size: -
cdr3_nt: TGTGCCAGCAGCCTTACCGGGACAGGGCTCTCTGGGGCCAACGTCCTGACTTTC
cdr3_aa: CASSLTGTGLSGANVLTF

j_call: TRBJ2-3
v_call: TRBV6-5
cdr3_length: 15
d_call: TRBD1
clone_size: -
cdr3_nt: TGTGCCAGCAGTTACGGGACAGGGGGCACAGATACGCAGTATTTT
cdr3_aa: CASSYGTGGTDTQYF

j_call: TRBJ2-2
v_call: TRBV6-5
cdr3_length: 15
d_call: TRBD2
clone_size: -
cdr3_nt: TGTGCCAGCAGTTCGGGACTACAGAACACCGGGGAGCTGTTTTTT
cdr3_aa: CASSSGLQNTGELFF

j_call: TRBJ2-2
v_call: TRBV7-8
cdr3_length: 16
d_call: -
clone_size: -
cdr3_nt: TGTGCCAGCAGCTTTGCGCCCCGTTCGAACACCGGGGAGCTGTTTTTT
cdr3_aa: CASSFAPRSNTGELFF

j_call: TRBJ2-5
v_call: TRBV12-3/TRBV12-4
cdr3_length: 15
d_call: TRBD1
clone_size: -
cdr3_nt: TGTGCCAGCAGTCGGGGGACAGGGTGGGAAGAGACCCAGAACTTC
cdr3_aa: CASSRGTGWEETQNF

j_call: TRBJ1-4
v_call: TRBV27
cdr3_length: 15
d_call: -
clone_size: medium-sized
cdr3_nt: TGTGCCAGCAGTTCCCCGGGGGGAACTAATGAAAAACTGTTTTTT
cdr3_aa: CASSSPGGTNEKLFF

j_call: TRBJ1-1
v_call: TRBV5-1
cdr3_length: 15
d_call: -
clone_size: few
cdr3_nt: TGCGCCAGCAGCTTGCTGACAGCGCTGGACACTGAAGCTTTCTTT
cdr3_aa: CASSLLTALDTEAFF

j_call: TRBJ1-4
v_call: TRBV20-1
cdr3_length: 14
d_call: -
clone_size: -
cdr3_nt: TGCAGTGCTAGAGATGCCTCGCTCGTAGAAAAACTGTTTTTT
cdr3_aa: CSARDASLVEKLFF

j_call: TRBJ1-4
v_call: TRBV20-1
cdr3_length: 15
d_call: TRBD1
clone_size: many
cdr3_nt: TGCAGTGCTCCGCCAGGGGGTTCAACTAATGAAAAACTGTTTTTT
cdr3_aa: CSAPPGGSTNEKLFF